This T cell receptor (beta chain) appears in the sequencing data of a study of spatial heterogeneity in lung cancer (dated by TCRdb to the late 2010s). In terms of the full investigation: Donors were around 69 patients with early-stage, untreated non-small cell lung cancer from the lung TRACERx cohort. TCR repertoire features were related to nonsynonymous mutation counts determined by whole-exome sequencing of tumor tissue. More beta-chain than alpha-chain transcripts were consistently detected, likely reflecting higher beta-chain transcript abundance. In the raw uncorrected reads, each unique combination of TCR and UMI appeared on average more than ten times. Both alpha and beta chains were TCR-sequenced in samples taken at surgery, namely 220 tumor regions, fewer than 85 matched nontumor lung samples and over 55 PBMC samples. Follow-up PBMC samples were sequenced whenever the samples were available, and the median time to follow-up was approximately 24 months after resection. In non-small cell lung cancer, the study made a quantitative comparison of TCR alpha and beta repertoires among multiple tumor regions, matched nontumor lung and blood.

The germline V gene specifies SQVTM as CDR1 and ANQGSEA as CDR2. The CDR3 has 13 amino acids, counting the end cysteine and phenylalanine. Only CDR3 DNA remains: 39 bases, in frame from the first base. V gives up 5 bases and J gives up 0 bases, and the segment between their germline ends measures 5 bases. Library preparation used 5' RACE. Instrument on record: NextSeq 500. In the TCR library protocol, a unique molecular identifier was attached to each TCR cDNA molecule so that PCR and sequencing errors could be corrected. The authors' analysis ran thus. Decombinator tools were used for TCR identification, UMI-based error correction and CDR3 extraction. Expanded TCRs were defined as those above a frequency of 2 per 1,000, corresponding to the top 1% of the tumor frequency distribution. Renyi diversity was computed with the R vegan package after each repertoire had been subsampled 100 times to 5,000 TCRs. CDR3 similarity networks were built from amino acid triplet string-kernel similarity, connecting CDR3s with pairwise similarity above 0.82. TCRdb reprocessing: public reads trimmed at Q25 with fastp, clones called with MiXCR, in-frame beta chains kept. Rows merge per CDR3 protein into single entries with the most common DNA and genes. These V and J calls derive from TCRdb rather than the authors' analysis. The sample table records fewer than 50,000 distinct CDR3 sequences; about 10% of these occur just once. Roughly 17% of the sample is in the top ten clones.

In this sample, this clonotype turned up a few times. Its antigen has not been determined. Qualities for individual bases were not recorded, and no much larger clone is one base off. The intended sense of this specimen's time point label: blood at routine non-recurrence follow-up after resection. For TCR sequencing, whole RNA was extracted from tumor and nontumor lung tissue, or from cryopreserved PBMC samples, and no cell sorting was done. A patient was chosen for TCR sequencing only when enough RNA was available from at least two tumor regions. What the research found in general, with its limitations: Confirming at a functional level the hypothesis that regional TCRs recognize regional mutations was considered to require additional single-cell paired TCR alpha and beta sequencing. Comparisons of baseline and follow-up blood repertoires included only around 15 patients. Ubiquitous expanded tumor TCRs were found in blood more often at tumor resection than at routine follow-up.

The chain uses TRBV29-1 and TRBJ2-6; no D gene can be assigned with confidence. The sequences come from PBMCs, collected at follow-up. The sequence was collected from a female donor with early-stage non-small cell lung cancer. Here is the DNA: TGCAGCGTTCACAGCTCTGGGGCCAACGTCCTGACTTTC. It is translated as CSVHSSGANVLTF.